The clone carrying this T cell receptor (beta chain) was recorded many times. What it recognizes is unknown. TCR beta CDR3 regions were amplified from RNA transcripts. When the TCR CDR3 underwent first-round RT-PCR, the HTBI primer set was used. Each CDR3 protein is one row after TCRdb ran MiXCR on the multiplex PCR reads. In the table there are around 500,000 distinct CDR3 sequences, about 16% of which are singletons. The sample belongs to a study of T cells in Graves' hyperthyroidism and ophthalmopathy. Patients having uncontrolled infection, another autoimmune disease, pregnancy or lactation were not included. Study-level findings and limits: Through a model of 13 V-J features, ophthalmopathy was separated from stable hyperthyroidism. With a median lead of approximately 6 months before onset, the model predicted ophthalmopathy. The blood repertoire included most of the expanded thyroid clonotypes above 0.001.

The CDR3 is 14 amino acids. The germline V and J ends were trimmed by 2 bases and 6 bases, with 11 bases remaining between them. Germline values: CDR1 MNHNS, CDR2 SASEGT. The sample taken for sequencing was blood. V is TRBV6-1 and J is TRBJ1-5; TRBD1 is a possible D gene (5 bases). This clonotype was obtained from a woman in her twenties or thirties with Graves' ophthalmopathy. The CDR3 bases are TGTGCCAGCAGTGAAATTAGGGGTCGTCAGCCCCAGCATTTT. Translation: CASSEIRGRQPQHF.